The 22 T cell receptor beta chains below come from one sample, sequenced in a study of PD-1 blockade in mismatch repair-deficient tumors. Assay: immunoSEQ multiplex PCR; the TCRdb copy retains only in-frame clones and omits some. The data contain under 150,000 clones, more than 85% of them seen just once; the ten biggest clones take up 13%. The sequenced sample was peripheral blood, obtained 44 weeks after starting pembrolizumab. The source is an adult with mismatch repair-deficient cancer.

V is TRBV5-1 and J is TRBJ1-1; 12 nucleotides match TRBD1. Germline values: CDR1 SGHRS, CDR2 YFSETQ. Trimming removed 4 bases from V and 0 bases from J; junction bases left unmatched: 7. This CDR3 contains 17 residues. CDR3 amino acids: CASSRGGTGGLNTEAFF. Written as DNA, the CDR3 is TGCGCCAGCAGCCGAGGAGGGACAGGGGGCCTGAACACTGAAGCTTTCTTT. Full variable domain (missing parts from reference TRBV5-1 and TRBJ1-1): KAGVTQTPRYLIKTRGQQVTLSCSPISGHRSVSWYQQTPGQGLQFLFEYFSETQRNKGNFPGRFSGRQFSNSRSEMNVSTLELGDSALYLCASSRGGTGGLNTEAFFGQGTRLTVV.

This chain joins TRBV29-1 and TRBJ2-2; D may be TRBD1 (5 bases). Germline V gene data show CDR1 as SQVTM and CDR2 as ANQGSEA. CDR3 size: 13 residues. V lost 5 bases, J lost 5 bases, and 12 bases lay in between. This CDR3 reads CSVSTGYTGELFF. CDR3 in DNA: TGCAGCGTTTCCACAGGCTATACCGGGGAGCTGTTTTTT.

This chain uses TRBV11-3 with TRBJ2-1, with TRBD2 identical over 12 bases. The CDR3 is 17 residues long. J gave up 6 bases and V 2 bases, and 8 bases lay outside the gene matches. Germline CDR1 and CDR2: SGHNT and YENEEA. This CDR3 reads CASSLLAGGPIVNEQFF. The CDR3 DNA follows: TGTGCCAGCAGCTTACTAGCGGGAGGGCCTATTGTCAATGAGCAGTTCTTC.

The V gene is TRBV18, the J gene TRBJ2-5, with D perhaps given as TRBD1 or TRBD2 (5 bases each). Trimming left V 2 bases short and J 3 bases short, with 16 bases between. Germline values: CDR1 KGHSH, CDR2 LQKENI. The CDR3 contains 16 residues. For the CDR3, the DNA is TGTGCCAGCTCACCAGCAAAGGGTCGGGGCAAAGAGACCCAGTACTTC. Translated, it gives CASSPAKGRGKETQYF.

This clone occurred a few times. V usage is TRBV4-1 and J usage is TRBJ2-5; 10 bases line up with TRBD2. With 4 bases clipped from V and 5 bases from J, the junction kept 13 bases outside the gene matches. The CDR3 consists of 17 residues. CDR1 is MGHRA and CDR2 is YSYEKL in the germline V gene. The CDR3 loop is CASSRVLAGVRGETQYF. The CDR3 DNA follows: TGCGCCAGCAGCCGCGTGCTAGCGGGAGTTAGAGGGGAGACCCAGTACTTC.

This clone was detected a few times. The chain links TRBV10-2 to TRBJ1-5; TRBD1 might be the D (6 bases). The V end lost 3 bases, the J end lost 2 bases, and 11 bases lay between the germline ends. CDR3 length equals 15 residues. The germline V gene has CDR1 WSHSY and CDR2 SAAADI. The CDR3 nucleotides are TGCGCCAGCAGTGAACAAGGGGGGGGCAATCAGCCCCAGCATTTT. Encoded protein: CASSEQGGGNQPQHF.

This chain joins TRBV29-1 and TRBJ2-5; 12 positions agree with TRBD2. J was trimmed by 5 bases and V by 1 base; bases with no gene match: 2. This CDR3 is 14 amino acids long. Germline CDR1 is SQVTM and CDR2 is ANQGSEA. The CDR3 bases are TGCAGCGTTGAAGGACTAGCGGGAGTGGAGACCCAGTACTTC. It encodes CSVEGLAGVETQYF.

This clone came up once. This chain joins TRBV11-3 and TRBJ2-1; 7 bases align to TRBD1. CDR1 and CDR2 (germline): SGHNT, YENEEA. V lost 1 base and J lost 0; bases outside the gene matches: 0. CDR3 length equals 15 residues. CDR3 nucleotide sequence: TGTGCCAGCAGCTTAGGGGACAGCTCCTACAATGAGCAGTTCTTC. Protein product: CASSLGDSSYNEQFF. Full variable domain (missing parts from reference TRBV11-3 and TRBJ2-1): EAGVVQSPRYKIIEKKQPVAFWCNPISGHNTLYWYLQNLGQGPELLIRYENEEAVDDSQLPKDRFSAERLKGVDSTLKIQPAELGDSAVYLCASSLGDSSYNEQFFGPGTRLTVL.

This rearrangement joins TRBV19 to TRBJ2-2; tentatively, D is TRBD1 or TRBD2 (5 bases each). The ends were cut back, 1 base at V and 6 bases at J, with 6 bases in the middle. This CDR3 comprises 13 residues. Germline-derived CDR1 and CDR2 are LNHDA and SQIVND (reference sequence). CDR3 coding DNA: TGTGCCAGTAGTATAGGAGGGGCCGGGGAGCTGTTTTTT. Translation: CASSIGGAGELFF.

This chain links TRBV30 with TRBJ2-1; TRBD2 agrees at 8 bases. CDR1 and CDR2 from the germline V gene are GTSNPN and SVGIG (reference sequence). The CDR3 contains 15 residues. The junction had 5 bases not matched to a gene; V was cut back by 0 bases and J by 4 bases. The CDR3 region is CAWSVAGTRYNEQFF. The CDR3 DNA sequence: TGTGCCTGGAGTGTGGCCGGGACTAGGTACAATGAGCAGTTCTTC.

This chain joins TRBV5-5 and TRBJ2-7, with D perhaps matching TRBD1 or TRBD2 (6 bases each). This CDR3 has 11 amino acids. The germline CDR1 and CDR2 sequences are SGHKS and YYEKEE (reference sequence). V gave up 6 bases and J gave up 6 bases, with 10 bases separating them. The CDR3, as DNA: TGTGCCAGCACGGGGGCTATCGAGCAGTACTTC. This encodes CASTGAIEQYF.

The J gene is TRBJ1-1, the V gene TRBV4-1, with D possibly matching TRBD1 (5 bases). V was cut by 4 bases and J by 1 base, with 13 bases left in between. The CDR3 has 15 residues. Germline CDR1 and CDR2: MGHRA and YSYEKL. CDR3 nucleotide sequence: TGCGCCAGCAGCCCTGTCCCAGGGCCGAACACTGAAGCTTTCTTT. Protein sequence: CASSPVPGPNTEAFF.

The J gene is TRBJ2-2, the V gene TRBV19; D remains ambiguous. The V and J ends lost 7 bases and 5 bases respectively, with 11 bases between them. The CDR3 spans 13 residues. Germline CDR1 reads LNHDA; CDR2 reads SQIVND (reference sequence). CDR3 protein: CASKPGRTGELFF. For the CDR3, the DNA is TGTGCCAGTAAGCCAGGCCGAACCGGGGAGCTGTTTTTT. The whole variable domain, remainder taken from reference TRBV19 and TRBJ2-2, is DGGITQSPKYLFRKEGQNVTLSCEQNLNHDAMYWYRQDPGQGLRLIYYSQIVNDFQKGDIAEGYSVSREKKESFPLTVTSAQKNPTAFYLCASKPGRTGELFFGEGSRLTVL.

J is TRBJ1-5 and V is TRBV21-1; TRBD1, the D gene given by the table, was not confirmed from the DNA. TRBV21-1 constitutes a pseudogene. This CDR3 comprises 19 residues. This CDR3 is CASSKKHRDRGASNQPQHF. As DNA, the CDR3 is TGTGCCAGCAGCAAGAAGCACCGGGACAGGGGGGCGAGCAATCAGCCCCAGCATTTT.

J is TRBJ1-2 and V is TRBV19; unclear D gene. V was clipped by 5 bases and J by 4 bases, with 5 bases between them. Germline V gives CDR1 LNHDA, CDR2 SQIVND (reference sequence). This CDR3 spans 11 amino acids. The CDR3 region is CASSESYGYTF. The CDR3, as DNA: TGTGCCAGTAGTGAGAGCTATGGCTACACCTTC.

A few counts support this clone. CDR3 sequence reads: CASSFEVSRGPYGYTF. The CDR3 nucleotides are TGCGCCAGCAGCTTTGAGGTGTCGAGGGGGCCCTATGGCTACACCTTC. V gene TRBV5-1 combines with J gene TRBJ1-2; TRBD1 aligns across 7 bases. The J segment lost 4 bases and the V segment lost 2 bases, leaving 11 bases of the junction unmatched. CDR3 length equals 16 residues. Germline values: CDR1 SGHRS, CDR2 YFSETQ.

About this clone itself: This may come from a read error, since a much larger clone is one base off. J is TRBJ2-3 and V is TRBV11-3, with TRBD2 matching over 11 bases. In germline, CDR1 is SGHNT, CDR2 YENEEA. V lost 5 bases and J lost 1; bases outside the gene matches: 2. The CDR3 length is 15 residues. For the CDR3, the DNA is TGTGCCAGCAGCCCGGGACTAGCGGGCACAGATACGCAGTATTTT. This gives the protein CASSPGLAGTDTQYF.

The J gene is TRBJ2-1, the V gene TRBV27, with D possibly matching TRBD2 (5 bases). CDR3 length: 14 residues. Germline CDR1 MNHEY, CDR2 SMNVEV (reference sequence). With 6 bases removed from V and 8 bases from J, the gap between germline ends came to 17 bases. As DNA, the CDR3 is TGTGCCAGCAGGGGCCTAGCTAGTGTCGATGAGCAGTTCTTC. Its protein is CASRGLASVDEQFF.

The chain recombines TRBV2 with TRBJ2-3, with 11 bases aligning to TRBD2. V trimming: 11 bases; J trimming: 4 bases; junction bases outside the gene matches: 8. This CDR3 has 14 residues. Germline loops: CDR1 SNHLY, CDR2 FYNNEI. The chain's CDR3 is CAGRVLAGADTQYF. DNA for the CDR3: TGTGCCGGTAGGGTACTAGCGGGAGCAGATACGCAGTATTTT. The complete variable domain, with remaining parts taken from reference TRBV2 and TRBJ2-3, reads EPEVTQTPSHQVTQMGQEVILRCVPISNHLYFYWYRQILGQKVEFLVSFYNNEISEKSEIFDDQFSVERPDGSNFTLKIRSTKLEDSAMYFCAGRVLAGADTQYFGPGTRLTVL.

The CDR3 spells CASSLRRVGETQYF. The CDR3, as DNA: TGTGCCAGCAGCTTACGGCGGGTAGGAGAGACCCAGTACTTC. The chain uses TRBV7-8 and TRBJ2-5; D possibly corresponds to TRBD2 (5 bases). V was clipped by 2 bases and J by 4 bases, with 11 bases between them. In germline, CDR1 is SGHVS, CDR2 FQNEAQ. The CDR3 length is 14 residues.

This chain joins TRBV4-3 and TRBJ2-1; D is unclear. Germline V lookup: CDR1 LGHNA, CDR2 YSLEER. Between the trimmed V and J ends, which lost 1 base and 9 bases, there was a span of 13 bases. The CDR3 covers 14 residues. The CDR3 coding sequence is TGCGCCAGCAGCCAAGGTTTCCGTTCAGGTGAGCAGTTCTTC. It encodes CASSQGFRSGEQFF.

This clone was seen only once. This sequence joins TRBV11-2 and TRBJ2-5, with 8 bases aligning to TRBD2. Germline loops: CDR1 SGHAT, CDR2 FQNNGV. The V segment lost 4 bases and the J segment 0 bases; nucleotides outside the gene matches: 7. The CDR3 length is 16 residues. CDR3 coding DNA: TGTGCCAGCAGCTCCTTACTAGCGGCTCACCAAGAGACCCAGTACTTC. As protein: CASSSLLAAHQETQYF.